This TCR beta chain is from a study of cytomegalovirus exposure and HLA in healthy donors. Study-wide context: Prior work identified 100 million to 130 million unique TCR beta sequences in approximately 180 million T cells.

The PCR used 60 Vbeta and 13 Jbeta primers. Clones were sequenced by immunoSEQ multiplex PCR, and TCRdb holds only the in-frame ones, with some missing. This sample's clone table lists tens of thousands of clones. Germline loops: CDR1 LNHDA, CDR2 SQIVND (reference sequence). J lost 6 bases, V lost 1 base, and 11 bases had no gene match. The CDR3 runs to 18 residues. The chain links TRBV19 to TRBJ2-2, with TRBD2 identical over 10 bases. Sequenced input: PBMCs. This clonotype was obtained from a female donor in good health and CMV-seropositive. This CDR3 is CASSIGLAGEIRSGELFF. Here the CDR3 DNA reads TGTGCCAGTAGTATAGGTCTAGCGGGGGAGATCCGCTCCGGGGAGCTGTTTTTT.